Listed below are T cell receptor beta chains from one sample, sequenced in a study of blood T cell repertoires in COVID-19. Generated by immunoSEQ multiplex PCR, the TCRdb table keeps only in-frame clones and is missing some. The data show about 140,000 clones, around nine tenths seen once. The source material was peripheral blood. The receptors originated from a human donor in a cohort sampled during active COVID-19. Each CDR3 is given with its conserved first and last residue. The D gene is left open where the match is weak. Clone size, where shown, is once, few, many, or a class for clones that have expanded.

>TRBJ2-1|TRBV6-4|TRBD2|NA
CASRTSGGSNEQFF
TGTGCCAGCAGAACTAGCGGGGGCTCCAATGAGCAGTTCTTC
>TRBJ2-1|TRBV10-2|TRBD2|NA
CASSNRLAGRPFSPNEQFF
TGCGCCAGCAGTAATAGACTAGCGGGGCGACCTTTTTCCCCCAATGAGCAGTTCTTC
>TRBJ2-3|TRBV29-1|TRBD2|NA
CSVTGTSGVTDTQYF
TGCAGCGTTACCGGGACTAGCGGGGTCACAGATACGCAGTATTTT
>TRBJ2-1|TRBV5-1|NA|NA
CASSLTGAPHNEQFF
TGCGCCAGCAGCTTGACGGGAGCACCACACAATGAGCAGTTCTTC
>TRBJ1-6|TRBV4-1|TRBD1|once
CASSPRTGLDNSPLHF
TGCGCCAGCAGCCCCAGGACAGGGCTGGATAATTCACCCCTCCACTTT
>TRBJ2-3|TRBV7-2|TRBD2|NA
CASSLGSGRAVDTQYF
TGTGCCAGCAGCTTAGGCAGCGGGAGGGCCGTAGATACGCAGTATTTT
>TRBJ2-1|TRBV2|NA|NA
CAIWVGGRNEQFF
TGTGCCATCTGGGTGGGGGGGCGGAATGAGCAGTTCTTC
>TRBJ2-3|TRBV4-1|TRBD2|few
CASSRGSGGISSTDTQYF
TGCGCCAGCAGCCGAGGCAGCGGGGGGATTTCTAGCACAGATACGCAGTATTTT
>TRBJ2-1|TRBV11-2|NA|NA
CASSLGQIVQNEQFF
TGTGCCAGCAGCTTAGGACAGATAGTCCAAAATGAGCAGTTCTTC
>TRBJ1-1|TRBV6-5|NA|NA
CASRFYNTEAFF
TGTGCCAGCAGGTTTTATAACACTGAAGCTTTCTTT
>TRBJ2-2|TRBV6-6|TRBD2|NA
CASSLSGRKIGELFF
TGTGCCAGCAGTCTTAGCGGGAGAAAGATCGGGGAGCTGTTTTTT
>TRBJ1-2|TRBV5-1|NA|NA
CASSGGRGAVDGYTF
TGCGCCAGCAGCGGTGGTCGCGGAGCCGTTGATGGCTACACCTTC
>TRBJ2-6|TRBV19|NA|NA
CASSITGTGANVLTF
TGTGCCAGTAGTATAACGGGGACTGGGGCCAACGTCCTGACTTTC
>TRBJ2-6|TRBV5-4|TRBD1|medium-sized
CASSQGTALNSGANVLTF
TGTGCCAGCAGCCAGGGGACAGCCCTAAACTCTGGGGCCAACGTCCTGACTTTC
>TRBJ2-7|TRBV6-6|NA|NA
CASSYDKVSYEQYF
TGTGCCAGCAGTTACGACAAGGTTTCCTACGAGCAGTACTTC
>TRBJ2-5|TRBV3-1/TRBV3-2|TRBD1|NA
CASSQETGETQYF
TGTGCCAGCAGCCAAGAGACAGGGGAGACCCAGTACTTC
>TRBJ2-1|TRBV6-4|NA|NA
CASSGRDSSEQFF
TGTGCCAGCAGTGGCCGGGACTCTAGTGAGCAGTTCTTC
>TRBJ2-3|TRBV27|TRBD2|NA
CASSPWTSSTDTQYF
TGTGCCAGCAGTCCATGGACTAGTAGCACAGATACGCAGTATTTT
>TRBJ2-7|TRBV28|TRBD2|NA
CASSSPRRDSGNGAYEQYF
TGTGCCAGCAGTTCCCCCCGAAGAGATAGCGGGAATGGAGCCTACGAGCAGTACTTC
>TRBJ1-2|TRBV11-2|TRBD1|many
CASSLATGNYGYTF
TGTGCCAGCAGCTTAGCGACAGGGAACTATGGCTACACCTTC
>TRBJ1-5|TRBV12-3/TRBV12-4|NA|once
CASSRQNWQPQHF
TGTGCCAGCAGCCGACAAAACTGGCAGCCCCAGCATTTT
>TRBJ2-7|TRBV28|NA|NA
CASTSNWGPNEQYF
TGTGCCAGCACCTCCAATTGGGGGCCAAACGAGCAGTACTTC